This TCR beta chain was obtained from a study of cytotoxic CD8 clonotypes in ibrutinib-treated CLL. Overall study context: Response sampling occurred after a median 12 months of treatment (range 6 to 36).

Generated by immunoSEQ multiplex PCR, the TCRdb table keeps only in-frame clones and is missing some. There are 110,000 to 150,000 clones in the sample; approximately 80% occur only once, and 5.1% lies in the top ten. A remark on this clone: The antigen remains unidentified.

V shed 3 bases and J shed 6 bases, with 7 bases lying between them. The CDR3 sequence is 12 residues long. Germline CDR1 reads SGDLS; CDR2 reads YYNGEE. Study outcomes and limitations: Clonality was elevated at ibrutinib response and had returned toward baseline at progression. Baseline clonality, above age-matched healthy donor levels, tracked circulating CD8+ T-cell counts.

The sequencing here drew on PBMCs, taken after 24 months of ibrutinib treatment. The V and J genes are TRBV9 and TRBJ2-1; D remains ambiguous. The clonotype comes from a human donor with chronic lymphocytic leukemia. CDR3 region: CASSAPPNEQFF. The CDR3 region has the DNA TGTGCCAGCAGCGCCCCCCCCAATGAGCAGTTCTTC.